This T cell receptor (beta chain) stems from a study of shared clonotypes between healthy human individuals. Study findings and constraints: Despite large depth, rarefaction showed incomplete sorted-subset sequencing.

CD4+ cell separation produced CD45RA+ naive and CD45RA-negative memory subsets. As concerns this clone: Its antigen is currently unknown.

The assay was immunoSEQ multiplex PCR, and TCRdb's table has in-frame clones only and misses some. The table includes 650,000 to 750,000 clones, roughly 70% detected once. The clonotype comes from a young woman in good health. The sample comprised memory CD4+ T cells sorted from blood. As to subset: CD45RA-negative fraction.

The CDR3 here is CASSFRTGNYEQYF. The CDR3 DNA follows: TGTGCCAGCAGCTTTAGGACAGGCAACTACGAGCAGTACTTC. This sequence joins TRBV5-8 and TRBJ2-7, with 7 nucleotides matching TRBD1. Germline loops: CDR1 SGHTS, CDR2 YDEGEE. The V segment lost 2 bases and the J segment 3 bases; nucleotides outside the gene matches: 5. The CDR3 sequence is 14 residues long.